The 6 T cell receptor beta chains below were found in one sample sequenced in a study of beta chain features in type 1 diabetes. Whole-study results and caveats: Moderately but significantly shorter TCRB CDR3s were found in Type 1 diabetes patients in all four CD4+ subsets.

No antigen has been assigned to these receptors. All of the isolated RNA was reverse transcribed, so expressed TCRB transcripts were sequenced. Clones were read by immunoSEQ multiplex PCR, and TCRdb kept only the in-frame ones, dropping some. The profile shows 550,000 to 850,000 clones, roughly 13% of them singletons. Sequenced sample: naive CD4+ T cells from blood. The receptors shown here come from a man aged 18 to 30 with type 1 diabetes.

This clone was observed a few times. J is TRBJ1-4 and V is TRBV10-1; D not certain. This CDR3 is 12 amino acids long. CDR1 and CDR2 from the germline V gene are WNHNN and SYGVQD (reference sequence). V was clipped by 4 bases and J by 7 bases, with 7 bases between them. CDR3 sequence (DNA): TGCGCCAGCAGTGCGTCGTCTGAAAAACTGTTTTTT. It codes for CASSASSEKLFF.

The chain employs TRBV5-1 and TRBJ2-1; no firm D call. V was pared by 1 base and J by 4 bases, with 6 bases between. The CDR3 extends over 13 amino acids. From germline, CDR1 is SGHRS and CDR2 YFSETQ. The CDR3 DNA reads TGCGCCAGCAGCTTGTCCAGATACAATGAGCAGTTCTTC. It codes for CASSLSRYNEQFF. Based on the CDR3 plus reference TRBV5-1 and TRBJ2-1, the full variable domain is KAGVTQTPRYLIKTRGQQVTLSCSPISGHRSVSWYQQTPGQGLQFLFEYFSETQRNKGNFPGRFSGRQFSNSRSEMNVSTLELGDSALYLCASSLSRYNEQFFGPGTRLTVL.

The V call is TRBV11-2, the J call TRBJ2-5; maybe TRBD2 (6 bases). CDR1 and CDR2 from the germline V gene are SGHAT and FQNNGV. The CDR3 totals 14 residues. The V gene lost 4 bases and the J gene lost 2 bases, with 11 bases spanning the gap. The CDR3 coding sequence is TGTGCCAGCAGCTCCTGGACTACACAAGAGACCCAGTACTTC. Translation gives CASSSWTTQETQYF.

This chain joins TRBV7-9 and TRBJ2-3; unclear D gene. The CDR3 totals 13 residues. Germline CDR1 reads SEHNR; CDR2 reads FQNEAQ (reference sequence). V was clipped by 8 bases and J by 0 bases, with 9 bases between them. CDR3 bases: TGTGCCAGCGGGTACTCTAGCACAGATACGCAGTATTTT. Protein product: CASGYSSTDTQYF.

In DNA, the CDR3 is TGTGCCTGGACGGGGGCAGCGAATAATTCACCCCTCCACTTT. This encodes CAWTGAANNSPLHF. The rearrangement uses TRBV30 and TRBJ1-6; possibly TRBD1 for D (6 bases). CDR1 GTSNPN and CDR2 SVGIG come from the germline V gene (reference sequence). V lost 4 bases and J 5 bases, leaving 12 bases between the germline ends. The CDR3 length is 14 residues.

The J gene is TRBJ1-5, the V gene TRBV2, with D possibly matching TRBD1 (5 bases). The germline gives CDR1 SNHLY, CDR2 FYNNEI. The CDR3 consists of 14 residues. The germline V and J ends were trimmed by 7 bases and 4 bases, with 14 bases remaining between them. The CDR3 region is CASTPQGENQPQHF. The CDR3 nucleotides read TGTGCCAGCACCCCTCAGGGAGAGAATCAGCCCCAGCATTTT.